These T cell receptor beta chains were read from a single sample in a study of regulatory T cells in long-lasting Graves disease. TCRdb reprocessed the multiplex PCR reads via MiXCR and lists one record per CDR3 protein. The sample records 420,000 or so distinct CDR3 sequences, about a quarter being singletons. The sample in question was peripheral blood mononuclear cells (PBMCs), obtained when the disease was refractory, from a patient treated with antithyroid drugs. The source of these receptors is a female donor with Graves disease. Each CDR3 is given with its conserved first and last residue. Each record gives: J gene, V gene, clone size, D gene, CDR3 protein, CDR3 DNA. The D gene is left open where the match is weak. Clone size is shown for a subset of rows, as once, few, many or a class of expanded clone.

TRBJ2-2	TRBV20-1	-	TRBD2	CSGKLAGGDTGELFF	TGCAGTGGCAAGCTAGCGGGAGGTGACACCGGGGAGCTGTTTTTT
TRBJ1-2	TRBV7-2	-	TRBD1	CASSLTFRGQGYGYTF	TGTGCCAGCAGCTTAACATTCCGGGGACAGGGCTATGGCTACACCTTC
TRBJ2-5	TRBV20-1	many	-	CSARSAYQETQYF	TGCAGTGCTAGATCAGCGTACCAAGAGACCCAGTACTTC
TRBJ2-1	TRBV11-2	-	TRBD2	CASSPRPSGSSYNEQFF	TGTGCCAGCAGCCCCCGGCCTAGCGGGAGCTCCTACAATGAGCAGTTCTTC
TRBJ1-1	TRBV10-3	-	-	CAISGGRLNTEAFF	TGTGCCATCAGTGGGGGACGGTTGAACACTGAAGCTTTCTTT
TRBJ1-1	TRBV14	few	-	CASSQIYTEAFF	TGTGCCAGCAGCCAGATTTACACTGAAGCTTTCTTT
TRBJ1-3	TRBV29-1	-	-	CSVVGGTGQLGNTIYF	TGCAGCGTTGTGGGGGGAACTGGGCAGTTGGGAAACACCATATATTTT
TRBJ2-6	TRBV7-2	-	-	CASSQEAPGAGGANVLTF	TGTGCCAGCAGCCAAGAAGCCCCTGGAGCCGGTGGGGCCAACGTCCTGACTTTC
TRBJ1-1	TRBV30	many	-	CAWSRTEAFF	TGTGCCTGGAGTAGAACAGAAGCTTTCTTT
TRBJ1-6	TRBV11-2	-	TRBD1	CASSLGTGDSPLYF	TGTGCCAGCAGTCTTGGGACAGGGGATTCACCCCTCTACTTT
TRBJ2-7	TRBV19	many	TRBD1	CASSIGGQGYEQYF	TGTGCCAGTAGTATAGGAGGACAGGGGTACGAGCAGTACTTC
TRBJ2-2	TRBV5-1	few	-	CASSLDRVGTGELFF	TGCGCCAGCAGCTTGGACAGGGTCGGGACCGGGGAGCTGTTTTTT
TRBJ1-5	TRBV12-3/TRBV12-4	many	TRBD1	CASSQMTGNQPQHF	TGTGCCAGCAGTCAAATGACAGGGAATCAGCCCCAGCATTTT
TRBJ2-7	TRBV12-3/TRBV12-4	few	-	CASSSRGDYEQYF	TGTGCCAGCAGTTCCAGGGGGGACTACGAGCAGTACTTC
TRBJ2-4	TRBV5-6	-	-	CASSFVGERGNIQYF	TGTGCCAGCAGCTTTGTTGGGGAGAGAGGAAACATTCAGTACTTC
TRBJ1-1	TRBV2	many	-	CASSEAAQLGGLVTEAFF	TGTGCCAGCAGTGAAGCGGCCCAACTCGGGGGTCTGGTCACTGAAGCTTTCTTT
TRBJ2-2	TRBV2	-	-	CASSVETVNTGELFF	TGTGCCAGCAGTGTAGAGACAGTAAACACCGGGGAGCTGTTTTTT
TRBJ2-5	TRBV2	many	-	CAVHLDLRETQYF	TGTGCCGTACATTTGGATTTAAGGGAGACCCAGTACTTC
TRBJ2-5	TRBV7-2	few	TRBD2	CASSLDSGRWETQYF	TGTGCCAGCAGCTTAGATAGCGGGCGCTGGGAGACCCAGTACTTC
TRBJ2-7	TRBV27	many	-	CASRRGRVDEQYF	TGTGCCAGCAGGCGCGGACGTGTCGACGAGCAGTACTTC
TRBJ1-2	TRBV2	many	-	CASSPAGGLSGYTF	TGTGCCAGCAGCCCTGCGGGGGGCTTAAGCGGCTACACCTTC
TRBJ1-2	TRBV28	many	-	CASSTARQRVGYTF	TGTGCCAGCAGTACCGCACGTCAGAGGGTTGGCTACACCTTC
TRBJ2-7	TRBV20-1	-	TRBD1	CSAPGDRSNEQYF	TGCAGTGCTCCTGGGGACAGGTCCAACGAGCAGTACTTC
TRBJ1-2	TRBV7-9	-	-	CAGGTPYGYTF	TGTGCCGGGGGAACCCCATATGGCTACACCTTC
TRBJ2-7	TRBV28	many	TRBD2	CASSTGGGYEQYF	TGTGCCAGCAGCACCGGCGGGGGTTACGAGCAGTACTTC
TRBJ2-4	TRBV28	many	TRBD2	CASSLLPRLAGYAKNIQYF	TGTGCCAGCAGTTTACTACCGCGACTAGCGGGTTACGCCAAAAACATTCAGTACTTC
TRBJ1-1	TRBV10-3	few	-	CAISGGGTEAFF	TGTGCCATCAGTGGAGGGGGCACTGAAGCTTTCTTT
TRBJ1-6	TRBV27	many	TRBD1	CASSMGDSLNSPLHF	TGTGCCAGCAGCATGGGGGACAGTCTCAATTCACCCCTCCACTTT
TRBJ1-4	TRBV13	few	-	CASSYGQLNEKLFF	TGTGCCAGCAGCTATGGACAGTTGAATGAAAAACTGTTTTTT
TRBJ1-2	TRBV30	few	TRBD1	CAWSVGTGSSGYTF	TGTGCCTGGAGTGTCGGGACAGGGTCTTCGGGCTACACCTTC
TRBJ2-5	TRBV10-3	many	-	CAITARLEETQYF	TGTGCCATCACCGCCCGACTGGAGGAGACCCAGTACTTC
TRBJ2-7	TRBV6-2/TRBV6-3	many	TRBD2	CASSYSSSGRFEQYF	TGTGCCAGCAGTTACTCCTCTAGCGGGAGGTTCGAGCAGTACTTC
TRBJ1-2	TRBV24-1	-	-	CATSDRSAYDGYTF	TGTGCCACCAGTGACAGGTCGGCGTACGATGGCTACACCTTC
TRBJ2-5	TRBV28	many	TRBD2	CASSSPGTSQETQYF	TGTGCCAGCAGCTCTCCCGGGACTAGCCAAGAGACCCAGTACTTC
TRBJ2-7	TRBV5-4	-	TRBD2	CASKKAGETYEQYF	TGTGCCAGTAAGAAAGCGGGAGAGACCTACGAGCAGTACTTC
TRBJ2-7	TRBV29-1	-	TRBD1	CSVAGQGTSYEQYF	TGCAGCGTTGCGGGACAGGGGACCTCCTACGAGCAGTACTTC
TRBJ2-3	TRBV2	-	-	CASSEGLGEKDTQYF	TGTGCCAGCAGTGAAGGGCTTGGCGAGAAAGATACGCAGTATTTT
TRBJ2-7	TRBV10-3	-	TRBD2	CAISTGTSGSYEQYF	TGTGCCATCAGTACTGGGACTAGCGGGAGCTACGAGCAGTACTTC
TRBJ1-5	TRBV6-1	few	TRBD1	CASWDRTNQPQHF	TGTGCCAGTTGGGACAGGACAAATCAGCCCCAGCATTTT
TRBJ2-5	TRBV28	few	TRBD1	CASSIIARGPQETQYF	TGTGCCAGCAGTATCATTGCCAGGGGGCCCCAAGAGACCCAGTACTTC